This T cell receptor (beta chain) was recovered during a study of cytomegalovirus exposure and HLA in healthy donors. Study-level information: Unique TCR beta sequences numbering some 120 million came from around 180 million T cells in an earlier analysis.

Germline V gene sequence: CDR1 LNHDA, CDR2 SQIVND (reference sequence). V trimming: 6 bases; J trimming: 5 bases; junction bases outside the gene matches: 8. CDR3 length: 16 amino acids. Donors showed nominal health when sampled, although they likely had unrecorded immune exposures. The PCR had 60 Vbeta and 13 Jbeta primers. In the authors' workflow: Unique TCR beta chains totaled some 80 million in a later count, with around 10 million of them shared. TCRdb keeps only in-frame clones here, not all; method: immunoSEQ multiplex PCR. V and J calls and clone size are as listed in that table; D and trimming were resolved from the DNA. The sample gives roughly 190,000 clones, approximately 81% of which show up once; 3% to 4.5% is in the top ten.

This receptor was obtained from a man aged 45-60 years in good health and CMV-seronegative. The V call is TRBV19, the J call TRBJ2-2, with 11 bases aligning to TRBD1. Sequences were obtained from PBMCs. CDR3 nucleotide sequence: TGTGCCAGTAGGCCTCCGGGACAGGGGGTTACCGGGGAGCTGTTTTTT. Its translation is CASRPPGQGVTGELFF.